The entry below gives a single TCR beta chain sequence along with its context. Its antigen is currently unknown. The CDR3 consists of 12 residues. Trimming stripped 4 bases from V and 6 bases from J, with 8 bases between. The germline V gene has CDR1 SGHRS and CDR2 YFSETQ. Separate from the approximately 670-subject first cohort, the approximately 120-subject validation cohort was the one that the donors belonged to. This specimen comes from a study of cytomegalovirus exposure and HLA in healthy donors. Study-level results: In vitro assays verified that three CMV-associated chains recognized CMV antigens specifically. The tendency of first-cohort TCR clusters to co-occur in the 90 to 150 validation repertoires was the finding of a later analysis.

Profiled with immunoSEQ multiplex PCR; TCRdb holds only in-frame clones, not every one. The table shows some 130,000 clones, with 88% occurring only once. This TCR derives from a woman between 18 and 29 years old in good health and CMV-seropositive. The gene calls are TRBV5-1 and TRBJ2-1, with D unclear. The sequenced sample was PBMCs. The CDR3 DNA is TGCGCCAGCAGCCCGTATTCCAATGAGCAGTTCTTC. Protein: CASSPYSNEQFF.